This T cell receptor beta chain was profiled in a study of blood T cell repertoires in COVID-19. Overall study: From the United States, Italy and Spain came samples of acute and convalescent COVID-19. Sources were T cells, B-cell-depleted T cells, or PBMCs; the material itself was cDNA or gDNA.

Original handling: Cell counts per sample came from amplifying reference gene primers. TCRdb's copy holds only in-frame clones and misses some; the assay was immunoSEQ multiplex PCR. V and J calls and clone size are copied from that table; D and trimming were computed from the DNA. This sample has 200,000 to 250,000 clones; approximately 91% occur once, and the top ten carry around 2.8%. The ends lost 0 bases at V and 6 bases at J; junction bases unmatched: 0. Germline V gene data show CDR1 as SGHRS and CDR2 as YFSETQ. CDR3 size: 13 residues. A single count supports this clone. The chain employs TRBV5-1 and TRBJ1-5, with 7 bases identical to TRBD1. The sequence was collected from a woman aged 60-75 years with acute or convalescent COVID-19. Material: peripheral blood. The CDR3 nucleotides are TGCGCCAGCAGCTTGGAGGGGGCTCAGCCCCAGCATTTT. This gives the protein CASSLEGAQPQHF. The full variable domain, rest sourced from reference TRBV5-1 and TRBJ1-5, is KAGVTQTPRYLIKTRGQQVTLSCSPISGHRSVSWYQQTPGQGLQFLFEYFSETQRNKGNFPGRFSGRQFSNSRSEMNVSTLELGDSALYLCASSLEGAQPQHFGDGTRLSIL.